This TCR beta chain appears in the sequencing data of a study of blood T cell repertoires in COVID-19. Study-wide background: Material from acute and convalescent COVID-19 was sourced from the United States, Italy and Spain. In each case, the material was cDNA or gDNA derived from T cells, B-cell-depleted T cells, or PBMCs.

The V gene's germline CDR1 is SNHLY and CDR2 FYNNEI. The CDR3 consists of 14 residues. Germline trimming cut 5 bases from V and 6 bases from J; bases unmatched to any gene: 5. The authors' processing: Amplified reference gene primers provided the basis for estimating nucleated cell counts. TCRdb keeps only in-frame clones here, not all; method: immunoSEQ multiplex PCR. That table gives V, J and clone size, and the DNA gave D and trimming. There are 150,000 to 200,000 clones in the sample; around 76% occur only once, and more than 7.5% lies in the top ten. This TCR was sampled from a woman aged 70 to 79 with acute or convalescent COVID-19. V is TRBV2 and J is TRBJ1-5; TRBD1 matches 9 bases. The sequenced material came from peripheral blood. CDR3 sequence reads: CASSLGQGFQPQHF. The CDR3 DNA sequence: TGTGCCAGCAGTCTAGGACAGGGGTTTCAGCCCCAGCATTTT.